Here is one T cell receptor beta chain with its context. From germline, CDR1 is MDHEN and CDR2 SYDVKM. The V end was cut by 0 bases, the J end by 4 bases, with 7 bases between. This CDR3 has 13 amino acids. This record comes from a study of T cell responses to AZD1222 COVID-19 vaccine. Measured with immunoSEQ multiplex PCR; TCRdb has only the in-frame clones, and not every one. The table includes 110,000 to 150,000 clones, roughly 90% detected once. This clonotype was obtained from an adult in good health. Sequencing used peripheral blood, obtained on day 0 of AZD1222 vaccination. V is TRBV28 and J is TRBJ2-7; D remains ambiguous. CDR3 bases: TGTGCCAGCAGTTTATGGGCTATTTACGAGCAGTACTTC. It translates to CASSLWAIYEQYF. Full variable domain (outside the CDR3, taken from reference TRBV28 and TRBJ2-7): DVKVTQSSRYLVKRTGEKVFLECVQDMDHENMFWYRQDPGLGLRLIYFSYDVKMKEKGDIPEGYSVSREKKERFSLILESASTNQTSMYLCASSLWAIYEQYFGPGTRLTVT.